This T cell receptor beta chain was identified during a study of T-cell reconstitution after alpha-beta-depleted transplantation in children. This clonotype was counted between two and nine times. The TCRbeta library incorporated unique molecular identifiers. TCRdb analysed the PCR reads with MiXCR anew, one entry per CDR3 protein. This sample has hundreds of thousands of distinct CDR3 sequences, with approximately 15% found just once. CDR3 length equals 15 residues. In germline, CDR1 is MNHEY, CDR2 SVGAGI. V was cut by 2 bases and J by 5 bases, with 15 bases left in between. The chain uses TRBV6-5 and TRBJ1-1, with D tentatively TRBD1 (5 bases). The sequence was collected from a male patient under 10 years old who had a stem cell transplant for acute lymphoblastic leukemia, so the T cells may come from the graft donor. Sequenced material: PBMCs, mostly from graft donor cells, taken 360 days after TCRalphabeta/CD19-depleted stem cell transplant. In DNA, the CDR3 is TGTGCCAGCAGTTACCAAGGGGATGGGCCAACTGAAGCTTTCTTT. Protein sequence: CASSYQGDGPTEAFF.